The present entry profiles one T cell receptor (beta chain) with its context. The data derive from a study of regulatory and conventional T cells in RAG deficiency. Here immunoSEQ multiplex PCR was the method, and the copy in TCRdb shows in-frame clones only, minus some. The sample yields approximately 10,000 clones, around 94% seen once. Genomic DNA came from blood regulatory T cells gated CD4+ CD25-high CD127-low. The sample was also reused in another study, on regulatory T cells. This second report adds: The primer mix had 52 TRBV and 13 TRBJ primers.

Sequenced material: CD127- CD25+ CD4+ Tregs sorted from blood. The sequence derives from a human donor in good health.

CDR3: CASSQQDSGANVLTF. The CDR3 DNA follows: TGTGCCAGCAGTCAACAGGACTCTGGGGCCAACGTCCTGACTTTC. The chain employs TRBV6-5 and TRBJ2-6, with D possibly TRBD1 on 5 matching bases. This CDR3 comprises 15 residues. Trimming removed 5 bases at V and 0 bases at J, with 8 bases between. CDR1 MNHEY and CDR2 SVGAGI come from the germline V gene.